These 6 T cell receptor beta chains were all obtained from the same sample, sequenced in a study of T cell responses to AZD1222 COVID-19 vaccine. Repertoires were generated with immunoSEQ multiplex PCR, while TCRdb's copy carries only in-frame clones and drops some. The sample includes 140,000 to 150,000 clones, approximately 91% of them seen just once. The material was peripheral blood, obtained 28 days after the second AZD1222 dose. These receptors all come from an adult who received the AZD1222 COVID-19 vaccine.

The V gene is TRBV9, the J gene TRBJ1-4; 9 bases fit TRBD1. The germline CDR1 and CDR2 sequences are SGDLS and YYNGEE. The CDR3 length is 15 residues. The V and J ends lost 0 bases and 4 bases, in that order; junction bases with no gene match: 1. In DNA form, the CDR3 reads TGTGCCAGCAGCGTAGGGGACAGGGATAATGAAAAACTGTTTTTT. Translating gives CASSVGDRDNEKLFF. Complete variable domain (other parts from reference TRBV9 and TRBJ1-4): DSGVTQTPKHLITATGQRVTLRCSPRSGDLSVYWYQQSLDQGLQFLIQYYNGEERAKGNILERFSAQQFPDLHSELNLSSLELGDSALYFCASSVGDRDNEKLFFGSGTQLSVL.

This chain links TRBV19 with TRBJ2-7; no clear D. This CDR3 spans 14 amino acids. In germline, CDR1 is LNHDA, CDR2 SQIVND (reference sequence). The V and J ends lost 2 bases and 1 base respectively, with 9 bases between them. This CDR3 is CASSISAGSYEQYF. CDR3 nucleotide sequence: TGTGCCAGTAGTATATCCGCTGGGTCCTACGAGCAGTACTTC. Drawing the rest from reference TRBV19 and TRBJ2-7, the complete variable domain is DGGITQSPKYLFRKEGQNVTLSCEQNLNHDAMYWYRQDPGQGLRLIYYSQIVNDFQKGDIAEGYSVSREKKESFPLTVTSAQKNPTAFYLCASSISAGSYEQYFGPGTRLTVT.

The chain combines TRBV5-1 with TRBJ2-7; 9 bases map to TRBD1. There are 12 residues in the CDR3. V shed 7 bases, J shed 4 bases, and the junction held 3 bases outside the gene matches. The germline gives CDR1 SGHRS, CDR2 YFSETQ. DNA of the CDR3: TGCGCCAGCCGGGGACAGGGTTACGAGCAGTACTTC. Its protein is CASRGQGYEQYF.

The table lists this clone with a count of one. The chain recombines TRBV11-2 with TRBJ1-2; D may be TRBD1 (5 bases). CDR1 is SGHAT and CDR2 is FQNNGV in the germline V gene. V was shortened by 1 base and J by 2 bases, with 11 bases between the two germline ends. This CDR3 has 15 amino acids. In DNA form, the CDR3 reads TGTGCCAGCAGCTTAGGTCCAGGGAAGAACTATGGCTACACCTTC. It yields the protein CASSLGPGKNYGYTF.

The chain links TRBV5-1 to TRBJ2-5; 11 nucleotides align to TRBD2. Germline CDR1 and CDR2: SGHRS and YFSETQ. The CDR3 consists of 16 residues. Germline trimming cut 5 bases from V and 0 bases from J; bases unmatched to any gene: 6. This CDR3 reads CASRPGLAEYQETQYF. In DNA form, the CDR3 reads TGCGCCAGCAGGCCGGGACTAGCGGAGTACCAAGAGACCCAGTACTTC.

The gene calls are TRBV5-5 and TRBJ1-2; 11 bases align to TRBD1. The junction had 7 bases not matched to a gene; V was cut back by 4 bases and J by 8 bases. The CDR3 runs to 14 residues. Germline V lookup: CDR1 SGHKS, CDR2 YYEKEE (reference sequence). The CDR3 is CASSDGTGGGGYTF. For the CDR3, the DNA is TGTGCCAGCAGCGATGGGACAGGGGGAGGCGGCTACACCTTC.